This T cell receptor (beta chain) was found in a study of blood T cell repertoires in COVID-19. Study-wide background: Both acute and convalescent COVID-19 samples were obtained from the United States, Italy and Spain. PBMCs, B-cell-depleted T cells, or T cells were the source of the cDNA or gDNA that made up the material.

The ends were cut back, 2 bases at V and 6 bases at J, with 7 bases in the middle. The germline CDR1 and CDR2 sequences are GTSNPN and SVGIG (reference sequence). There are 12 residues in the CDR3. Under the authors' procedure: Scientists estimated how many nucleated cells there were by amplifying reference gene primers. Assay: immunoSEQ multiplex PCR; the TCRdb copy retains only in-frame clones and omits some. V, J and clone size derive from that table, while D and trimming were established from the DNA sequence. The sample has 200,000 to 250,000 clones, 80% to 90% seen once; the top ten hold 1.4% to 1.5%.

The chain has TRBV30 and TRBJ2-2, with unresolved D. Sequencing was done on a sample of peripheral blood. This clonotype originated in a man between 18 and 35 years old with active or convalescent COVID-19. The DNA of the CDR3 is TGTGCCTGGAGTCCCATTGCCGGGGAGCTGTTTTTT. This sequence encodes CAWSPIAGELFF.